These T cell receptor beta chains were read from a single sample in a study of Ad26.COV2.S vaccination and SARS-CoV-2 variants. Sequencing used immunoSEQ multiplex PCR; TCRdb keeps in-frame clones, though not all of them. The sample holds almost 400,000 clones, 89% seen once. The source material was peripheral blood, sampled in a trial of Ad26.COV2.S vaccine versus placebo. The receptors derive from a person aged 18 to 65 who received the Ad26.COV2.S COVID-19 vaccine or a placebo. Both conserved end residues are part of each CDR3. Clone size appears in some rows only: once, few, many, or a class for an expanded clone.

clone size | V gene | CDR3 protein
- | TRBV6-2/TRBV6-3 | CASSPSPGGGTEAFF
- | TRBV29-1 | CSVEVGGGRGHEQYF
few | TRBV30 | CAWSTWTVGSNSPLHF
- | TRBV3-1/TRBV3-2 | CASSQGSSNTQYF
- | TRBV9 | CASSPPTGSHEQYF
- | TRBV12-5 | CASGLGLAGRGEQFF
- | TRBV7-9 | CASSRDTEYGYTF
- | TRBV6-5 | CASSYPGTSGINEQFF
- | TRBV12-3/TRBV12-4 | CATTPASDEKLFF
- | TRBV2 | CALTGERGYGYTF
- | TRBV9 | CASSVGAGGPNHEQFF
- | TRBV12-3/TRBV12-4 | CASQGVQETQYF
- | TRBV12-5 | CASAPGYGTDTQYF
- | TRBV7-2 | CASSSRPGQGADNEQFF
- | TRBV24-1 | CATSLLAGGMETQYF
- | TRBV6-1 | CASSENPPFEKLFF
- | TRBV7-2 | CASSPGVGNQPQHF
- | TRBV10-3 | CAISASEFEQYF
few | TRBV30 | CAWRLAVSPLHF
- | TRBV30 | CAWSTGSYEQYF
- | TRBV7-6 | CASSLGTGVGNTIYF
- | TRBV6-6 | CASSTIIGREQYF
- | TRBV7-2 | CASSSEGTAKNIQYF
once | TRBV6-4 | CASSEGLAGVDEQFF
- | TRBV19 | CASRGVSGTEAFF
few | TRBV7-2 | CASSLNAGQPQHF